This T cell receptor beta chain was identified during a study of CD8 T cells in ankylosing spondylitis (dated by TCRdb to about 2017). Notes on the research overall: The study profiled T cell receptor beta repertoires in healthy donors and ankylosing spondylitis patients to find disease-linked TCR variants. Peripheral blood samples were taken, and synovial fluid was additionally collected from ankylosing spondylitis patients. In total, the full study cohort was made up of about 110 healthy donors and about two dozen ankylosing spondylitis patients. What the work shows at the level of the full study, not this receptor alone: Blood from ankylosing spondylitis patients appeared to be characterized by a TCR beta motif composed of about eight highly homologous amino acid variants. According to the report, matched synovial fluid samples from ankylosing spondylitis patients were significantly enriched for the disease-linked clones. Some of the motif variants had been reported before in the synovial fluid and blood of reactive arthritis patients, a finding that suggests common disease-initiation mechanisms. The disease-linked clones had a CD8+ phenotype and were found at relatively low frequencies in peripheral blood.

TCRdb names Illumina HiSeq 2500 as the instrument used. Quantitative 5'-RACE with molecular barcodes was used to prepare TCR beta libraries. The authors' analysis ran thus. A new computational method based on a probabilistic model of VDJ rearrangement was used to identify disease-linked TCR variants. TCRdb's own reprocessing of the public reads used fastp at Q25 and MiXCR and kept productive beta chains. All rows with the same CDR3 protein become a single entry with the most common DNA and genes. The V and J calls follow TCRdb's processing rather than the paper's. Present in this sample are approximately 400,000 distinct CDR3 sequences, roughly 26% of which were seen just once. The top ten clonotypes cover approximately 1% of the sample. There are a few counts of this clonotype. It has no known antigen specificity. No base quality information exists; no much larger clone differs at one position. The germline V gene encodes CDR1 DFQATT and CDR2 SNEGSKA (reference sequence). V sheds 5 bases and J sheds 3 bases, leaving 11 bases between their ends. Spanning cysteine to valine, the CDR3 consists of 12 amino acids. CDR3 DNA only is kept here, 36 bases in frame from base 1.

The chain was built from TRBV20-1 and TRBJ2-7; the D gene lacks a confident call. This receptor was obtained from a male donor with ankylosing spondylitis. Sequencing was carried out using blood, either unsorted or a sorted T cell fraction (not recorded which). The CDR3 corresponds to CSALKGNYEQYV. The DNA reads TGCAGTGCTCTTAAAGGGAACTACGAGCAGTACGTC.